This T cell receptor beta chain derives from a study of early T cells in non-severe SARS-CoV-2 infection. Across the study: Unpaired chains resulted from sequencing bulk RNA of unsorted whole blood. The study's findings and limits: Private and CD4 specificities were missed by VDJdb matching, which favored anti-spike CD8 responses.

V lost 5 bases to trimming and J lost 6 bases, with 14 bases between them. The CDR3 is 14 amino acids. Germline CDR1 is MDHEN and CDR2 is SYDVKM. This clonotype appeared a few times. Its target is unknown. Using its own MiXCR run on the 5' RACE reads, TCRdb lists one record per CDR3 protein. The sample includes tens of thousands of distinct CDR3 sequences, about 8.2% of them seen just once. This receptor was taken from an adult who was a healthcare worker with PCR-confirmed SARS-CoV-2 infection or an uninfected control (not recorded which). Sequencing input: whole blood. This chain links TRBV28 with TRBJ1-3; D possibly corresponds to TRBD1 (6 bases). The CDR3 region is CASSPQGSENTIYF. The CDR3 coding sequence is TGTGCCAGCAGTCCACAGGGATCAGAAAACACCATATATTTT.